What follows is one T cell receptor (beta chain) and its context. V lost 0 bases and J lost 7, with 16 bases in between. The CDR3 length is 15 residues. Germline-derived CDR1 and CDR2 are SGHNT and YYREEE (reference sequence). The data were produced by immunoSEQ multiplex PCR, yet TCRdb's version contains in-frame clones alone and is incomplete. Of 200,000 to 300,000 clones listed, 87% are singletons. The sample comes from a study of blood T cell repertoires in COVID-19. The sequencing input was peripheral blood. This clonotype was sampled from a woman between 40 and 55 years old who had recovered from COVID-19. J is TRBJ1-2 and V is TRBV5-4; D gene unclear. CDR3 sequence: CASSLAPWSAGGYTF. In nucleotides, the CDR3 is TGTGCCAGCAGCTTGGCCCCTTGGAGCGCCGGTGGCTACACCTTC.